This TCR beta chain was documented in a study of cytomegalovirus exposure and HLA in healthy donors. This clone was observed a handful of times. The antigen remains undetermined. General observations from the study: Later on, an analysis tied 15,000 to 20,000 TCR beta sequences to HLA alleles at 0.05 false discovery rate.

Trimming shortened V by 5 bases and J by 2 bases, and 15 bases separated the two germline ends. CDR3 length: 15 amino acids. Germline CDR1 reads MNHNS; CDR2 reads SASEGT. This PCR relied on a set of 60 Vbeta primers and 13 Jbeta primers. In the source study's methods: A later analysis counted 80 million or so unique TCR beta chains, around 10 million shared. Assay used: immunoSEQ multiplex PCR; TCRdb lists only in-frame clones, some missing. V, J and clone size derive from that table, while D and trimming were established from the DNA sequence. Among around 120,000 clones listed, around three quarters were seen once.

The rearrangement joins TRBV6-1 to TRBJ1-2; weak D call: TRBD1 (5 bases). Sequenced input: PBMCs. This clonotype was sampled from a woman aged 45-65 years in good health and CMV-seronegative. The CDR3 spells CASSLGPSGNYGYTF. The CDR3, as DNA: TGTGCCAGCAGTCTTGGACCCTCAGGGAACTATGGCTACACCTTC.